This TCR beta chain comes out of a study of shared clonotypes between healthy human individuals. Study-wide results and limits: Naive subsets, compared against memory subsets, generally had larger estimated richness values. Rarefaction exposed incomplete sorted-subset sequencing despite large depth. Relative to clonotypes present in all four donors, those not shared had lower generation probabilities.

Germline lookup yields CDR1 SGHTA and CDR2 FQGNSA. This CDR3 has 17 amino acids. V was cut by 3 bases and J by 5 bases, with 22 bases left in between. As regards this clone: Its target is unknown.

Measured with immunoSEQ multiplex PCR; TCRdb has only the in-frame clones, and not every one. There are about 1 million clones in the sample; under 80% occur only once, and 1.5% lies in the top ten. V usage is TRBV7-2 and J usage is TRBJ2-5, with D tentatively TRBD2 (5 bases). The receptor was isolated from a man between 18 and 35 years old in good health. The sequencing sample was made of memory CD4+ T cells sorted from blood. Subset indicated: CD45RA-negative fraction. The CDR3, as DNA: TGTGCCAGCAGCTTGGATATTGGGCGGGCTAGTGGGGAGACCCAGTACTTC. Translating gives CASSLDIGRASGETQYF.